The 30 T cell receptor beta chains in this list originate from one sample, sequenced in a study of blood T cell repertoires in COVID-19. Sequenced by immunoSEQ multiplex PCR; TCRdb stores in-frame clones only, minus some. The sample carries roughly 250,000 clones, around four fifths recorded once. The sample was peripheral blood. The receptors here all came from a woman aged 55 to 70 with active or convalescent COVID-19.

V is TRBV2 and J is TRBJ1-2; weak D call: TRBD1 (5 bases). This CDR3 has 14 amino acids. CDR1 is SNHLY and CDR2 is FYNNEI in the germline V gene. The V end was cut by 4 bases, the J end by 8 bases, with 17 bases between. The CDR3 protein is CASSAVPGYEGYTF. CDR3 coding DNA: TGTGCCAGCAGTGCCGTCCCAGGGTACGAGGGCTACACCTTC.

The CDR3 sequence: CASSRVAGGHEQYF. CDR3 in DNA: TGCGCCAGCAGCAGAGTAGCGGGGGGACACGAGCAGTACTTC. J is TRBJ2-7 and V is TRBV5-1; 10 positions agree with TRBD2. With V trimmed by 4 bases and J by 5 bases, 6 bases remained unmatched. The CDR3 extends over 14 amino acids. Germline CDR1 is SGHRS and CDR2 is YFSETQ. The full variable domain, with the rest looked up from reference TRBV5-1 and TRBJ2-7, is KAGVTQTPRYLIKTRGQQVTLSCSPISGHRSVSWYQQTPGQGLQFLFEYFSETQRNKGNFPGRFSGRQFSNSRSEMNVSTLELGDSALYLCASSRVAGGHEQYFGPGTRLTVT.

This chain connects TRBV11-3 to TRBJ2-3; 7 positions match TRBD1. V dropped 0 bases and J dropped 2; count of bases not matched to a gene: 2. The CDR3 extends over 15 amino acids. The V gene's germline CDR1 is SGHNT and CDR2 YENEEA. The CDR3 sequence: CASSLEGGHTDTQYF. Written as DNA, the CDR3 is TGTGCCAGCAGCTTAGAAGGGGGCCACACAGATACGCAGTATTTT.

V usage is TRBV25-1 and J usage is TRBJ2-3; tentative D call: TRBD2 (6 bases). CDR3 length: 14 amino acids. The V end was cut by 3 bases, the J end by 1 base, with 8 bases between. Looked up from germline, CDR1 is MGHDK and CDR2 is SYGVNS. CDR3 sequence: CASSDGGGTDTQYF. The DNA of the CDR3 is TGTGCCAGCAGTGACGGCGGGGGCACAGATACGCAGTATTTT.

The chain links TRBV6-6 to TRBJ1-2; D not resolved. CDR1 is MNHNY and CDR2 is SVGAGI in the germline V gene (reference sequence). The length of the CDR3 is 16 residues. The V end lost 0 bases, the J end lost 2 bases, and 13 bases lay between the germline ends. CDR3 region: CASSYSDARSNYGYTF. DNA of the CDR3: TGTGCCAGCAGTTACTCGGATGCGAGGTCCAACTATGGCTACACCTTC.

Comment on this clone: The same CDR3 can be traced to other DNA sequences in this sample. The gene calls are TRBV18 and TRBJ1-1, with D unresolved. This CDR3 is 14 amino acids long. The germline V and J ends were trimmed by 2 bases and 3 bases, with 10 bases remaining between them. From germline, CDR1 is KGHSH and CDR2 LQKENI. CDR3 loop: CASSPGGGDTEAFF. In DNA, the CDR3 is TGTGCCAGCTCACCAGGAGGTGGTGACACTGAAGCTTTCTTT.

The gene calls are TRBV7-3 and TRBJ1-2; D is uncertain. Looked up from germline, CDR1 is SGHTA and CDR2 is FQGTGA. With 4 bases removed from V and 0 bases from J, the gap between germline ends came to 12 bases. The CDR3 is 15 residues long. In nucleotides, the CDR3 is TGTGCCAGCAGCTCCCTGGCGGGAACTAACTATGGCTACACCTTC. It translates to CASSSLAGTNYGYTF.

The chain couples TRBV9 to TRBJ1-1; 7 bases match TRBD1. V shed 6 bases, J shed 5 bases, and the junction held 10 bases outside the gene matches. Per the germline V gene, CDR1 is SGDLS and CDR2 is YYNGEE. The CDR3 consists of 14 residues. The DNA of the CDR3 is TGTGCCAGCAATAAGGGGGCTTTGGGAACTGAAGCTTTCTTT. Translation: CASNKGALGTEAFF.

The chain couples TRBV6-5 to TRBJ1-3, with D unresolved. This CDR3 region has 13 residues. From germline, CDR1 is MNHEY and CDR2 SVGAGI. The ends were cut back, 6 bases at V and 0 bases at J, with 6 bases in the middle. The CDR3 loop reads CASRRPSGNTIYF. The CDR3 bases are TGTGCCAGCAGGAGGCCCTCTGGAAACACCATATATTTT.

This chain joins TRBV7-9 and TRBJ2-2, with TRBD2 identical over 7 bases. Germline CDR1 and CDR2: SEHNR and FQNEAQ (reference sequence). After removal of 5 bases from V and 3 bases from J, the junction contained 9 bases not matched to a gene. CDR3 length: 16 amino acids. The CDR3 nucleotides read TGTGCCAGCAGCCAAGCCAACGGGGGGTACACCGGGGAGCTGTTTTTT. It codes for CASSQANGGYTGELFF.

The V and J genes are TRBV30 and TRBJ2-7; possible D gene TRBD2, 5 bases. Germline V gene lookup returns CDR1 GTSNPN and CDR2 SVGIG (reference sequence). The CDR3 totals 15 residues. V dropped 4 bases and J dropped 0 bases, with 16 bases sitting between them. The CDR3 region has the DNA TGTGCCTGGACCCCCTTCTCGAGGGTCTCCTACGAGCAGTACTTC. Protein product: CAWTPFSRVSYEQYF.

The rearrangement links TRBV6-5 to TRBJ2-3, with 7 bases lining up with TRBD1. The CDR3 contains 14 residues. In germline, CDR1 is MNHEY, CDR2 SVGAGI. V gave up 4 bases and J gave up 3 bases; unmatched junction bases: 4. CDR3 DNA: TGTGCCAGCAGTTCCTCGGGACAGACAGATACGCAGTATTTT. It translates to CASSSSGQTDTQYF.

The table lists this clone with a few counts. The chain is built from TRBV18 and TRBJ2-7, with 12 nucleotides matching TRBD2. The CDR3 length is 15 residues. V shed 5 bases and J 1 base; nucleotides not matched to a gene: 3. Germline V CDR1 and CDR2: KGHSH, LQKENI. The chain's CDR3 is CASSTSGGPSYEQYF. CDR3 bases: TGTGCCAGCTCAACTAGCGGGGGGCCATCCTACGAGCAGTACTTC.

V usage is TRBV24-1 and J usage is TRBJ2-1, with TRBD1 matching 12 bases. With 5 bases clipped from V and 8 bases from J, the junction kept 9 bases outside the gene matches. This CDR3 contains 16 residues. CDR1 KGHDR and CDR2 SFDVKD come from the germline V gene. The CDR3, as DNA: TGTGCCACCAGTGGCGGGACAGGGGGCGGTAGTGATGAGCAGTTCTTC. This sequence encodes CATSGGTGGGSDEQFF.

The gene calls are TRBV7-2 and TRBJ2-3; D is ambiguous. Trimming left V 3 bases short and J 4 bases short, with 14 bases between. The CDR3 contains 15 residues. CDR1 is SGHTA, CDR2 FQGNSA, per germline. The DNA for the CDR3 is TGTGCCAGCAGCTTCTCCCTAGTCGGCTCAGATACGCAGTATTTT. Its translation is CASSFSLVGSDTQYF.

For the CDR3, the DNA is TGTGCCAGCAGCCAAGGCAGCGGTATCCCAGAGACCCAGTACTTC. It codes for CASSQGSGIPETQYF. The chain links TRBV3-1 (or the pseudogene TRBV3-2) to TRBJ2-5; the D gene is possibly TRBD2 (5 bases). The CDR3 is made up of 15 amino acids. Between the trimmed V and J ends, which lost 1 base and 4 bases, there was a span of 13 bases. The germline gives CDR1 LGHDT, CDR2 YNNKEL (reference sequence).

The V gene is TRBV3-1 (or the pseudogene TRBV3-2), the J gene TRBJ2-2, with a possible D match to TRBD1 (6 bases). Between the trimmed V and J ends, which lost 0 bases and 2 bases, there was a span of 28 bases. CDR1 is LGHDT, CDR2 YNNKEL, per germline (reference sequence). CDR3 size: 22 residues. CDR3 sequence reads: CASSQDNLLQGFYQPNTGELFF. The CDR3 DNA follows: TGTGCCAGCAGCCAAGATAATTTACTTCAGGGGTTTTACCAACCCAACACCGGGGAGCTGTTTTTT.

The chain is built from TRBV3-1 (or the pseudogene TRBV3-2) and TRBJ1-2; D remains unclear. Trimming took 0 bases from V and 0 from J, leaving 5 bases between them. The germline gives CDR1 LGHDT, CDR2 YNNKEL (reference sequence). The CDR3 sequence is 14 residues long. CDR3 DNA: TGTGCCAGCAGCCAAGATCCCGCTAACTATGGCTACACCTTC. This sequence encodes CASSQDPANYGYTF.

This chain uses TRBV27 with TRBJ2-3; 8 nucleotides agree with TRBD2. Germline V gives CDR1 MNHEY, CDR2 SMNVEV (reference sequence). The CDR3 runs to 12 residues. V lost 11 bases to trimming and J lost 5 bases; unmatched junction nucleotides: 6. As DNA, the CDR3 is TGTGCCTCGGGGGGGCAGGGAGATACGCAGTATTTT. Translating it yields CASGGQGDTQYF.

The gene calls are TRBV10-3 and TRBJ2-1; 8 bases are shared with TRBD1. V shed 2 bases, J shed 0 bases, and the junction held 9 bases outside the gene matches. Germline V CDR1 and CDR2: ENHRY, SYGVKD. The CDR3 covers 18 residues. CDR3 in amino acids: CAISERETGASSYNEQFF. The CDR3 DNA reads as TGTGCCATCAGTGAGCGGGAGACAGGGGCTAGCTCCTACAATGAGCAGTTCTTC.

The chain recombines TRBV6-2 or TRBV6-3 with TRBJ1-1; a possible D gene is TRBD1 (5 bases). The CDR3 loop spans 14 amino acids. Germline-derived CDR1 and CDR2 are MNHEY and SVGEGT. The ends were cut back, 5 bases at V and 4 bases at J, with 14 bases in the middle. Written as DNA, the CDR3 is TGTGCCAGCAGTACAGGAGCTCGGCTCACTGAAGCTTTCTTT. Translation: CASSTGARLTEAFF.

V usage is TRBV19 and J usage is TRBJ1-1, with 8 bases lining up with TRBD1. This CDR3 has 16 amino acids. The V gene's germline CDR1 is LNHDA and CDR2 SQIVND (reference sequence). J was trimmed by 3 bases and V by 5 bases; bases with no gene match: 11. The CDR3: CASSSWEDRVDTEAFF. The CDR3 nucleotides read TGTGCCAGTAGTTCGTGGGAGGACAGGGTTGACACTGAAGCTTTCTTT.

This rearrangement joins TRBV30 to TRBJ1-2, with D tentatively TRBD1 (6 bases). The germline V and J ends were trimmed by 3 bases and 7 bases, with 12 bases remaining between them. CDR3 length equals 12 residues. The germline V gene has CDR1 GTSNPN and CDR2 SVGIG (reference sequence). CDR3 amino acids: CAWRYTGSGYTF. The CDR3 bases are TGTGCCTGGAGATATACAGGGAGTGGCTACACCTTC.

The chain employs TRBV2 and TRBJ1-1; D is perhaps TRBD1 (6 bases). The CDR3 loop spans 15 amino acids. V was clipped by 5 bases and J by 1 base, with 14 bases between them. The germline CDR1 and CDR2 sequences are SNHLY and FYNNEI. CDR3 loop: CASSQGGGRNTEAFF. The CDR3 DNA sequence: TGTGCCAGCAGTCAAGGGGGAGGGAGGAACACTGAAGCTTTCTTT. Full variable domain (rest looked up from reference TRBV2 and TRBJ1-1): EPEVTQTPSHQVTQMGQEVILRCVPISNHLYFYWYRQILGQKVEFLVSFYNNEISEKSEIFDDQFSVERPDGSNFTLKIRSTKLEDSAMYFCASSQGGGRNTEAFFGQGTRLTVV.

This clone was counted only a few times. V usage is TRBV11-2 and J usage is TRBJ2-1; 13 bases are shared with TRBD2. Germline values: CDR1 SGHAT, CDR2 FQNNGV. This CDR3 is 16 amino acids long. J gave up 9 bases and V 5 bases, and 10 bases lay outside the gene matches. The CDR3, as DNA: TGTGCCAGCAGCCGAACAACTAGCGGGGGGGCCCGTGAGCAGTTCTTC. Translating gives CASSRTTSGGAREQFF.

The CDR3 nucleotides are TGTGCCAGCACCAGGGGCGCCGGGACTAGCGGGGAGCAGTACTTC. Translated, it gives CASTRGAGTSGEQYF. The V and J genes are TRBV6-6 and TRBJ2-7, with 12 bases identical to TRBD2. CDR1 is MNHNY and CDR2 is SVGAGI in the germline V gene (reference sequence). The CDR3 has 15 residues. V gave up 7 bases and J gave up 7 bases; unmatched junction bases: 11.

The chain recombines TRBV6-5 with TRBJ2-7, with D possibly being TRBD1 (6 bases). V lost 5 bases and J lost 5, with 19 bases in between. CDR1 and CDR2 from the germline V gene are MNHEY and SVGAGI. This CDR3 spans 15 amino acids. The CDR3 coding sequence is TGTGCCAGCAGTCTTACTCCGGGACATCTGAACGAGCAGTACTTC. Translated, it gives CASSLTPGHLNEQYF.

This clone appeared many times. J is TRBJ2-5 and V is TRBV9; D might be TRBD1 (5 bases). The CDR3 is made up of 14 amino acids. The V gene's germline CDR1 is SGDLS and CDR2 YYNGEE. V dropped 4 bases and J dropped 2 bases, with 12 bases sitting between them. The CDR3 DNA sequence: TGTGCCAGCAGCCCTGGGGCCGAACAAGAGACCCAGTACTTC. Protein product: CASSPGAEQETQYF.

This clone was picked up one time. CDR3 in amino acids: CASSLRGGRPDTQYF. As DNA, the CDR3 is TGTGCCAGCAGCTTAAGGGGGGGCAGGCCAGATACGCAGTATTTT. V usage is TRBV7-3 and J usage is TRBJ2-3; possibly TRBD2 for D (7 bases). Germline CDR1 is SGHTA and CDR2 is FQGTGA. The CDR3 has 15 amino acids. V was shortened by 1 base and J by 4 bases, with 12 bases between the two germline ends. The entire variable domain, with the rest obtained from reference TRBV7-3 and TRBJ2-3, is as follows: GAGVSQTPSNKVTEKGKYVELRCDPISGHTALYWYRQSLGQGPEFLIYFQGTGAADDSGLPNDRFFAVRPEGSVSTLKIQRTERGDSAVYLCASSLRGGRPDTQYFGPGTRLTVL.

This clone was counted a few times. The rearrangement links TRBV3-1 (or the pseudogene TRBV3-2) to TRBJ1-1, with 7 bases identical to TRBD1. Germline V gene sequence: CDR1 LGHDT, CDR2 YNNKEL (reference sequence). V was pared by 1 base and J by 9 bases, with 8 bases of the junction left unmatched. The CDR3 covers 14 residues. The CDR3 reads CASSQASDRAKAFF. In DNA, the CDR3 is TGTGCCAGCAGCCAAGCCAGCGACAGGGCGAAAGCTTTCTTT.